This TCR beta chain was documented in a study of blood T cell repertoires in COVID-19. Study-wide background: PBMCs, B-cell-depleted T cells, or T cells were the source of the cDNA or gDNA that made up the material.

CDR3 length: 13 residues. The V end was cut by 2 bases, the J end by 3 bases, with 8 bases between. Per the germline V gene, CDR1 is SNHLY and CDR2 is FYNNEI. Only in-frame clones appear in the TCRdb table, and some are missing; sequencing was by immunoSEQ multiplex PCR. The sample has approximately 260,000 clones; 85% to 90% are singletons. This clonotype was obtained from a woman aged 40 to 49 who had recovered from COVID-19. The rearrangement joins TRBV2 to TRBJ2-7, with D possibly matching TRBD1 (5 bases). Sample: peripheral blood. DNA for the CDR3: TGTGCCAGCAGTGAACAGGGCCTCTACGAGCAGTACTTC. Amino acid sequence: CASSEQGLYEQYF.